This entry lists 20 T cell receptor beta chains sequenced from one sample in a study of shared T cell receptors in the human thymus. The data were produced by immunoSEQ multiplex PCR, yet TCRdb's version contains in-frame clones alone and is incomplete. The sample includes some 700,000 clones, approximately 85% of them seen just once. These data were also reused for a study on human thymus T cells.

The material sequenced was thymocytes. These receptors all come from a girl under three years old with a congenital heart defect.

This chain joins TRBV29-1 and TRBJ1-1; 8 bases align to TRBD1. V lost 6 bases, J lost 0 bases, and 6 bases stayed unmatched. The length of the CDR3 is 14 residues. Germline CDR1 SQVTM, CDR2 ANQGSEA. The CDR3 is CSVVQGAVNTEAFF. For the CDR3, the DNA is TGCAGCGTCGTGCAGGGGGCCGTGAACACTGAAGCTTTCTTT.

This sequence joins TRBV6-5 and TRBJ1-2; the match to TRBD1 covers 7 bases. This CDR3 spans 15 amino acids. With 3 bases clipped from V and 0 bases from J, the junction kept 4 bases outside the gene matches. The germline gives CDR1 MNHEY, CDR2 SVGAGI. The CDR3 DNA reads TGTGCCAGCAGTTATGAGGACAGGCCTAACTATGGCTACACCTTC. The encoded protein is CASSYEDRPNYGYTF.

The genes are TRBV5-1 and TRBJ2-7; a weak D match, TRBD1 (5 bases). V was cut by 0 bases and J by 0 bases, with 7 bases left in between. The CDR3 is made up of 14 amino acids. In germline, CDR1 is SGHRS, CDR2 YFSETQ. Written as DNA, the CDR3 is TGCGCCAGCAGCTTGGCAGGGTTCTCCTACGAGCAGTACTTC. Its translation: CASSLAGFSYEQYF.

This sequence joins TRBV10-3 and TRBJ2-5; possibly TRBD1 for D (5 bases). The CDR3 consists of 13 residues. The V end lost 3 bases, the J end lost 0 bases, and 5 bases lay between the germline ends. CDR1 and CDR2 from the germline V gene are ENHRY and SYGVKD. The CDR3 DNA follows: TGTGCCATCAGTGACAGGGACCAAGAGACCCAGTACTTC. Its protein product is CAISDRDQETQYF.

In DNA, the CDR3 is TGTGCCAGCAGCTTAGAGCGGGCGACACGGTGGGCCGAGCAGTACTTC. Its translation: CASSLERATRWAEQYF. The chain recombines TRBV7-8 with TRBJ2-7, with D tentatively TRBD2 (6 bases). Germline V gene sequence: CDR1 SGHVS, CDR2 FQNEAQ. V lost 1 base, J lost 6 bases, and 19 bases lay in between. The CDR3 is 16 amino acids. Together with reference TRBV7-8 and TRBJ2-7, the CDR3 gives the full variable domain: GAGVSQSPRYKVAKRGQDVALRCDPISGHVSLFWYQQALGQGPEFLTYFQNEAQLDKSGLPSDRFFAERPEGSVSTLKIQRTQQEDSAVYLCASSLERATRWAEQYFGPGTRLTVT.

This chain connects TRBV11-3 to TRBJ2-5, with a weak D call TRBD1 (6 bases). Trimming removed 3 bases from V and 5 bases from J, with 16 bases in between. CDR1 is SGHNT, CDR2 YENEEA, per germline. The CDR3 contains 15 residues. The CDR3 reads CASSFRRGVKETQYF. CDR3 DNA: TGTGCCAGCAGCTTCCGCAGGGGAGTGAAGGAGACCCAGTACTTC. Supplemented by reference TRBV11-3 and TRBJ2-5, the full variable domain reads EAGVVQSPRYKIIEKKQPVAFWCNPISGHNTLYWYLQNLGQGPELLIRYENEEAVDDSQLPKDRFSAERLKGVDSTLKIQPAELGDSAVYLCASSFRRGVKETQYFGPGTRLLVL.

This clone was seen just once. The junction and the germline gene differ at one end; a read error may be behind it. Other DNA sequences within the sample encode an identical CDR3. The chain recombines TRBV7-9 with TRBJ1-6, with 7 bases lining up with TRBD1. Germline V gene data show CDR1 as SEHNR and CDR2 as FQNEAQ (reference sequence). The CDR3 has 14 residues. CDR3 sequence (DNA): TGTGCCAGCAGCTGGGACAGCGATAATTCGCCCCTCCACTTT. Translating gives CASSWDSDNSPLHF.

V and J are TRBV5-1 and TRBJ1-1; TRBD1 agrees at 7 bases. In germline, CDR1 is SGHRS, CDR2 YFSETQ. The V gene end was trimmed by 0 bases and the J gene end by 10 bases; junction bases not matched to a gene: 9. This CDR3 comprises 14 residues. The CDR3 sequence: CASSLGGQSKRAFF. The CDR3 coding sequence is TGCGCCAGCAGCTTGGGGGGACAGTCCAAGCGAGCTTTCTTT.

The rearrangement uses TRBV28 and TRBJ2-7; possible D gene TRBD1, 6 bases. The CDR3 totals 15 residues. CDR1 MDHEN and CDR2 SYDVKM come from the germline V gene. Trimming removed 5 bases from V and 5 bases from J, with 19 bases in between. This chain's CDR3 is CASSPRQGRSHEQYF. Here the CDR3 DNA reads TGTGCCAGCAGTCCACGTCAGGGGCGCAGTCACGAGCAGTACTTC.

V is TRBV4-3 and J is TRBJ1-2; TRBD1 agrees at 12 bases. CDR1 and CDR2 (germline): LGHNA, YSLEER. The CDR3 length is 18 residues. V gave up 1 base and J gave up 3 bases; unmatched junction bases: 9. CDR3: CASSQASGQGARYYGYTF. The DNA of the CDR3 is TGCGCCAGCAGCCAAGCCTCGGGACAGGGGGCGCGGTACTATGGCTACACCTTC.

The chain couples TRBV19 to TRBJ1-1; 8 bases are shared with TRBD1. After removal of 5 bases from V and 1 base from J, the junction contained 9 bases not matched to a gene. The germline CDR1 and CDR2 sequences are LNHDA and SQIVND (reference sequence). CDR3 length equals 16 residues. DNA of the CDR3: TGTGCCAGTAGTGGGACAGGATGGGGTACGAACACTGAAGCTTTCTTT. Amino acids: CASSGTGWGTNTEAFF.

The V call is TRBV4-3, the J call TRBJ1-2; D is unclear. Germline V gene sequence: CDR1 LGHNA, CDR2 YSLEER. CDR3 length: 15 amino acids. Trimming took 0 bases from V and 4 from J, leaving 12 bases between them. This chain's CDR3 is CASSQDRAGSYGYTF. CDR3 nucleotides: TGCGCCAGCAGCCAAGATCGAGCGGGGAGCTATGGCTACACCTTC.

The chain uses TRBV28 and TRBJ2-3; D uncertain. Trimming cost V 8 bases and J 1 base, with 13 bases left between them. CDR1 is MDHEN, CDR2 SYDVKM, per germline. CDR3 length: 14 amino acids. The CDR3: CASGIGAGTDTQYF. The DNA of the CDR3 is TGTGCCAGCGGAATCGGAGCTGGCACAGATACGCAGTATTTT.

In this sample, this clone turned up a few times. This sequence joins TRBV7-9 and TRBJ2-3; no reliable D call. V lost 3 bases to trimming and J lost 0 bases, with 13 bases between them. CDR1 is SEHNR and CDR2 is FQNEAQ in the germline V gene (reference sequence). The CDR3 is 16 amino acids. This chain's CDR3 is CASSFYEETSTDTQYF. For the CDR3, the DNA is TGTGCCAGCAGCTTCTACGAAGAGACTAGCACAGATACGCAGTATTTT. Using reference TRBV7-9 and TRBJ2-3 for the parts outside the CDR3, the full variable domain is DTGVSQNPRHKITKRGQNVTFRCDPISEHNRLYWYRQTLGQGPEFLTYFQNEAQLEKSRLLSDRFSAERPKGSFSTLEIQRTEQGDSAMYLCASSFYEETSTDTQYFGPGTRLTVL.

The V call is TRBV5-1, the J call TRBJ2-7, with TRBD1 matching over 8 bases. In germline, CDR1 is SGHRS, CDR2 YFSETQ. After removal of 2 bases from V and 2 bases from J, the junction contained 9 bases not matched to a gene. The CDR3 is 16 amino acids. CDR3 sequence: CASSFEDRAHPYEQYF. The CDR3, as DNA: TGCGCCAGCAGCTTCGAGGACAGGGCTCATCCCTACGAGCAGTACTTC.

The chain has TRBV4-1 and TRBJ1-1, with 7 nucleotides matching TRBD1. Germline assignment: CDR1 MGHRA and CDR2 YSYEKL. CDR3 length equals 16 residues. V shed 3 bases, J shed 2 bases, and the junction held 9 bases outside the gene matches. The CDR3 here is CASSHTGQTLNTEAFF. Written as DNA, the CDR3 is TGCGCCAGCAGCCATACGGGACAGACCTTAAACACTGAAGCTTTCTTT.

This chain connects TRBV28 to TRBJ1-4; 9 bases are shared with TRBD1. Germline-derived CDR1 and CDR2 are MDHEN and SYDVKM. This CDR3 has 15 amino acids. Losses at the gene ends were 4 bases for V and 5 bases for J; bases not matched to a gene: 5. The CDR3 spells CASSSSTGGNEKLFF. DNA of the CDR3: TGTGCCAGCAGTTCATCGACAGGGGGAAATGAAAAACTGTTTTTT.

The chain employs TRBV6-5 and TRBJ2-3; a possible D gene is TRBD2 (6 bases). Germline CDR1 and CDR2: MNHEY and SVGAGI. Trimming removed 5 bases from V and 4 bases from J, with 19 bases in between. This CDR3 contains 16 residues. CDR3 sequence: CASSHFPGLPSDTQYF. The CDR3 DNA follows: TGTGCCAGCAGTCACTTCCCGGGACTCCCTTCAGATACGCAGTATTTT.

This sequence joins TRBV5-1 and TRBJ1-1, with a weak D call TRBD1 (6 bases). Trimming left V 4 bases short and J 0 bases short, with 13 bases between. Germline V gene lookup returns CDR1 SGHRS and CDR2 YFSETQ. This CDR3 comprises 15 residues. The CDR3, as DNA: TGCGCCAGCAGCAGTATGACAGGAGTGAACACTGAAGCTTTCTTT. Amino acid sequence: CASSSMTGVNTEAFF. Supplemented by reference TRBV5-1 and TRBJ1-1, the full variable domain reads KAGVTQTPRYLIKTRGQQVTLSCSPISGHRSVSWYQQTPGQGLQFLFEYFSETQRNKGNFPGRFSGRQFSNSRSEMNVSTLELGDSALYLCASSSMTGVNTEAFFGQGTRLTVV.

This clone was recorded once. J is TRBJ2-7 and V is TRBV14; TRBD2 is a possible D gene (5 bases). The V end lost 7 bases, the J end lost 7 bases, and 26 bases lay between the germline ends. The CDR3 extends over 16 amino acids. Germline CDR1 is SGHDN and CDR2 is FVKESK. The CDR3 region has the DNA TGTGCCAGCATGGACGGCCGAGGGTTGCGCGGTAGGGAGCAGTACTTC. Encoded protein: CASMDGRGLRGREQYF. Together with reference TRBV14 and TRBJ2-7, the CDR3 gives the full variable domain: EAGVTQFPSHSVIEKGQTVTLRCDPISGHDNLYWYRRVMGKEIKFLLHFVKESKQDESGMPNNRFLAERTGGTYSTLKVQPAELEDSGVYFCASMDGRGLRGREQYFGPGTRLTVT.